A few counts support the clone carrying this T cell receptor beta chain. The germline CDR1 and CDR2 sequences are DFQATT and SNEGSKA (reference sequence). The CDR3 extends over 12 amino acids. The V end lost 6 bases, the J end lost 2 bases, and 11 bases lay between the germline ends. The data were obtained in a study of patients and donors after allogeneic stem cell transplantation. TCRdb passed the RT-PCR reads through MiXCR, listing each CDR3 protein once. The sample holds about a million distinct CDR3 sequences, over 15% seen once. The chain is built from TRBV20-1 and TRBJ2-7; D could derive from TRBD1 or TRBD2 (7 bases each). The source material was blood, either unsorted or a sorted T cell fraction (not recorded which). The TCR sequence derives from a human donor who was either an allogeneic HSCT recipient or a stem cell or donor lymphocyte infusion donor (not recorded which). It is not recorded whose cells these are; they may come from a transplant donor. CDR3 amino acids: CSAGGTAYEQYF. The DNA for the CDR3 is TGCAGTGCGGGGGGGACAGCCTACGAGCAGTACTTC.